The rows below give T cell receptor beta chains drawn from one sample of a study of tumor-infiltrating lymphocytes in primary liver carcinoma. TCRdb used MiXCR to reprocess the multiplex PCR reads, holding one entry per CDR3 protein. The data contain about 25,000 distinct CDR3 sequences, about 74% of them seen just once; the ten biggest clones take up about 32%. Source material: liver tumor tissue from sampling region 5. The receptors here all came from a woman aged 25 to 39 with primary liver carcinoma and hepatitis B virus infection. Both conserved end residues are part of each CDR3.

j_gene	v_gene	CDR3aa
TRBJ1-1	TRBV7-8	CISSLVPPDGFAFF
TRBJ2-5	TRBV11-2	CTSSAPGVKTQYF
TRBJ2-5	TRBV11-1	CASIWAGDTGTQYF
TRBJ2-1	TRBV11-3	CASNSGLAGADQFF
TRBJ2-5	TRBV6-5	CVSSTDRRLTRYF
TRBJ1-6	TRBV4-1	CASSPPGLGDPPLHF
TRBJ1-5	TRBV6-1	CASMDRGCNQPQHF
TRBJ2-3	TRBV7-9	CANSLGDMRTDTQYF
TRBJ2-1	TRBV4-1	CSSSQSGTTGDNEQFF
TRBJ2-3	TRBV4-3	CASSQGFAGARHTQYF
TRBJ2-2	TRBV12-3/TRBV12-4	CASRGWNTNTRELFF
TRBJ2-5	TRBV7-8	CASSLARGHPSGETQYF
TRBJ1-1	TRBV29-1	CIVKTESTEAFF
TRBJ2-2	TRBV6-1	CASSETLPRGAANIGELFF
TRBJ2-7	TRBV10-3	CAIGGADFLTDEQYF
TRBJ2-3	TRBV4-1	CANNQLGMVAEDSDMQYF
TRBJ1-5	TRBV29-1	CSVTTDLLQPQHF
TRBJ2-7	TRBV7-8	CAKSSLDSSRYYEQYF
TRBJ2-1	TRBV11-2	CASSLEQGARREGGHYNEQLF
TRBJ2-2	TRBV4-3	CTSSVLAGGSRSNTGELFF
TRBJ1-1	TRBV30	CVRNSQGGPEAFF
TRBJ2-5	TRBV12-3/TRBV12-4	CASSLGTSQTGETQYF
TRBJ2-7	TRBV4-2	CASSQEHREQGGPREQYF
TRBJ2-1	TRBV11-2	CASSPFPPPTTGDEQFF
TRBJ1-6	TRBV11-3	CVSSFKWGYNSPHHF
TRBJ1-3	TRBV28	CANSVQSVRNTTYF
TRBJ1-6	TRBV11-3	CASSFKRGHNSPLHF
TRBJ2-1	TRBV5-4	CASSFTGLGNNEQFF
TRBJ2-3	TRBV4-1	CAISQLGMVAEDSNTHYF
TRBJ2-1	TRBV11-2	CASSLEQGTRRERGHYNQQFF
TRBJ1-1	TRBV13	CASMTGGANTAAFF
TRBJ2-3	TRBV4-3	CASSQSVWLGNPDDTQYF
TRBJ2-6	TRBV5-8	CASTMTGFSWANALTF
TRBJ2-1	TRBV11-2	CASSFDLSGSVEQFF
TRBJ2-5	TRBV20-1	CSARRLAGSRVTQYF
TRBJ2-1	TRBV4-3	CASSPDWDYAYIEQFF
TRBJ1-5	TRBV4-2	CDSSQDMRLEQPQHF
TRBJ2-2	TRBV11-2	CASCLTRSGRSGELFF
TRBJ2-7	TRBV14	CTSSPGTRGYEQYF
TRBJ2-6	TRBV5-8	CTSTMTGFSRANVLTF
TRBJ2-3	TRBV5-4	CASSVYGHLLPTDTQYF
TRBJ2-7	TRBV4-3	CASGQEFPRTGDYEKYF
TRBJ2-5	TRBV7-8	CASSLEGADREAQYF
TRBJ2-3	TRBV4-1	CASSLLGMVAEDSDTQYF
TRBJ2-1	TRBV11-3	CASSRLAGWCYEQFF
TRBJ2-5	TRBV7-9	CVSSQGLNWGVTQYF
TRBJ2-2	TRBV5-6	CASSLAPRVAGKLFF
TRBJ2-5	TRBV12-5	CASGTSDSPGETQYF